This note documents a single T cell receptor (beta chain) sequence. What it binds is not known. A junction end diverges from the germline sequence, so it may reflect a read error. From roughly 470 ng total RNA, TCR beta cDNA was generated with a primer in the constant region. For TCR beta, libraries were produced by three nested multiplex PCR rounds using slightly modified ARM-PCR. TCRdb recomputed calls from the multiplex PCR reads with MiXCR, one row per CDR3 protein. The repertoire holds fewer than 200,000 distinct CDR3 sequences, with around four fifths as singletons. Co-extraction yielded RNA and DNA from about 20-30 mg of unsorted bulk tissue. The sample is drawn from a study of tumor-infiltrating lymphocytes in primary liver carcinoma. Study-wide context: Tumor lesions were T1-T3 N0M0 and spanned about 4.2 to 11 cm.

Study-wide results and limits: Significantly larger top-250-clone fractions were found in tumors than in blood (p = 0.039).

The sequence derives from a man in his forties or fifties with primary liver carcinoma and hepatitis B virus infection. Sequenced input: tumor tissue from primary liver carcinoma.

This chain's CDR3 is CSLEGQGNTEVFF. The CDR3, as DNA: TGCAGCCTTGAAGGGCAGGGGAACACTGAAGTCTTCTTT. The rearrangement uses TRBV29-1 and TRBJ1-1, with a tentative D call TRBD1 (6 bases). Germline V gene data show CDR1 as SQVTM and CDR2 as ANQGSEA. The CDR3 consists of 13 residues.